This T cell receptor (beta chain) was recorded in a study of blood T cell repertoires in COVID-19. Turning to the study itself: T cells, B-cell-depleted T cells, or PBMCs supplied cDNA or gDNA.

The data were produced by immunoSEQ multiplex PCR, yet TCRdb's version contains in-frame clones alone and is incomplete. The profile shows tens of thousands of clones, about 87% of them singletons. Germline V gives CDR1 MNHNS, CDR2 SASEGT. The length of the CDR3 is 15 residues. V was cut by 1 base and J by 1 base, with 9 bases left in between. The source of this sequence is an elderly woman with acute or convalescent COVID-19. The specimen sequenced was peripheral blood. The rearrangement uses TRBV6-1 and TRBJ2-3; D unresolved. CDR3 protein: CASSEGPGRTDTQYF. DNA of the CDR3: TGTGCCAGCAGTGAAGGGCCAGGCCGCACAGATACGCAGTATTTT.